This record looks at one T cell receptor (beta chain) sequence and its context. The antigen is undetermined. V was pared by 1 base and J by 7 bases, with 7 bases of the junction left unmatched. Germline V lookup: CDR1 MDHEN, CDR2 SYDVKM. This CDR3 comprises 16 residues. TCRdb's copy holds only in-frame clones and misses some; the assay was immunoSEQ multiplex PCR. The repertoire holds about 73,000 clones, with approximately 86% as singletons. These data are taken from a study of OX40 agonist ivuxolimab in advanced cancers. On the study more broadly: It was permissible to have had prior anti-PD-1, anti-PD-L1 or anti-CTLA-4 therapy, and 40% had some. Study outcomes and limitations: On average, CD8+ T cells showed a greater number of expanded clones than CD4+.

The V and J genes are TRBV28 and TRBJ2-2, with TRBD1 matching over 9 bases. This receptor was identified in an adult with an advanced solid tumor such as melanoma, head and neck, liver or kidney cancer. The sample in question was CD4+ or CD8+ T cells sorted from blood, obtained in a trial of the OX40 agonist ivuxolimab. In nucleotides, the CDR3 is TGTGCCAGCAGTTTATACAGGGGGCGTTTTAACGGGGAGCTGTTTTTT. Translating gives CASSLYRGRFNGELFF.